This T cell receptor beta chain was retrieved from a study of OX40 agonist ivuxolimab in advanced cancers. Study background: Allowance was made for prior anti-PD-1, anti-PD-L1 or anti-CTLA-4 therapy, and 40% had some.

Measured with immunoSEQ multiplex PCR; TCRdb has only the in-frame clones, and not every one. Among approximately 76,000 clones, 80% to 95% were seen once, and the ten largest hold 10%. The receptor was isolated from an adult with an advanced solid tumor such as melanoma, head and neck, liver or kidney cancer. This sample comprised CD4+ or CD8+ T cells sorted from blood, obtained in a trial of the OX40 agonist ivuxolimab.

CDR3 bases: TGTGCCAGCAGCCCCGCGGGGGTGGGGCCATCAAACACTGAAGCTTTCTTT. It codes for CASSPAGVGPSNTEAFF. The chain combines TRBV7-9 with TRBJ1-1; perhaps TRBD1 as D (5 bases). This CDR3 comprises 17 residues. Germline CDR1 SEHNR, CDR2 FQNEAQ (reference sequence). With 5 bases removed from V and 2 bases from J, the gap between germline ends came to 21 bases. Filled out from reference TRBV7-9 and TRBJ1-1, the complete variable domain reads DTGVSQNPRHKITKRGQNVTFRCDPISEHNRLYWYRQTLGQGPEFLTYFQNEAQLEKSRLLSDRFSAERPKGSFSTLEIQRTEQGDSAMYLCASSPAGVGPSNTEAFFGQGTRLTVV.